This T cell receptor (beta chain) is from a study of blood T cell repertoires in COVID-19. Study-wide background: Donors in the United States, Italy and Spain gave samples during acute or convalescent COVID-19. Sample material is recorded as cDNA or gDNA derived from T cells, B-cell-depleted T cells, or PBMCs.

In germline, CDR1 is SGHAT, CDR2 FQNNGV. The CDR3 totals 16 residues. J was trimmed by 0 bases and V by 3 bases; bases with no gene match: 6. Study processing details: Cell counts per sample came from amplifying reference gene primers. The repertoire was sequenced with immunoSEQ multiplex PCR; TCRdb's copy has only in-frame clones and lacks some. V, J and clone size derive from that table, while D and trimming were established from the DNA sequence. Of about 230,000 clones in the sample, around 85% are singletons; the top ten hold about 3.1%. Sequencing was done on a sample of PBMCs or T cells enriched from blood (not recorded which). This receptor was obtained from a woman in her 50s in a cohort exposed to, infected with or recovered from COVID-19 (not recorded which). This chain joins TRBV11-2 and TRBJ1-2; 8 bases fit TRBD1. The CDR3 region is CASSFRGLSPNYGYTF. The CDR3, as DNA: TGTGCCAGCAGCTTCAGGGGGCTTTCTCCTAACTATGGCTACACCTTC.